Listed here is a single T cell receptor (beta chain). Clones were sequenced by immunoSEQ multiplex PCR, and TCRdb holds only the in-frame ones, with some missing. The data hold about 100,000 clones, with around four fifths observed a single time. This entry comes from a study of blood T cell repertoires in COVID-19. On the study more broadly: The United States, Italy and Spain provided the acute and convalescent COVID-19 samples.

CDR3 length: 13 residues. Germline-derived CDR1 and CDR2 are SNHLY and FYNNEI. Trimming took off 1 base at V and 6 bases at J, with 9 bases between the two ends. Sequenced sample: peripheral blood. The chain is built from TRBV2 and TRBJ1-2; no clear D. The receptor was derived from a man over 45 with active or convalescent COVID-19. The DNA for the CDR3 is TGTGCCAGCAGTGAAGGTGTTGGAGATGGCTACACCTTC. Amino acid sequence: CASSEGVGDGYTF.